The rows below give T cell receptor beta chains drawn from one sample of a study of blood T cells in healthy people across ages. TCRdb re-derived calls from the 5' RACE reads in MiXCR, one entry per CDR3 protein. The repertoire has about 1,400,000 distinct CDR3 sequences, approximately 38% of them found once; the top ten carry approximately 7.9%. Sequencing was done on a sample of blood. The receptors derive from a woman aged 18-29 years in good health. Both conserved end residues are trimmed from each CDR3. Each record gives: V gene, CDR3 protein.

V: TRBV20-1; CDR3: SAEGANEKLF
V: TRBV18; CDR3: ASSPSASGGNIQY
V: TRBV4-1; CDR3: ASSQVQAEVNEQF
V: TRBV6-2/TRBV6-3; CDR3: ASSPGQPFFSPQH
V: TRBV7-3; CDR3: ASSSYPTSTDTQY
V: TRBV12-3/TRBV12-4; CDR3: ASSRGRTNEKLF
V: TRBV28; CDR3: AGSFRDAGLSYNEQF
V: TRBV7-8; CDR3: ASSLGPSAYNEQF
V: TRBV6-6; CDR3: ASSYGTASTDTQY
V: TRBV5-1; CDR3: ASRQQGPANIQY
V: TRBV20-1; CDR3: SARDLGLSSYEQY
V: TRBV20-1; CDR3: SAILAGGVGETQY
V: TRBV14; CDR3: ASSRGGVGKNIQY
V: TRBV6-1; CDR3: ASSGQGVNEKLF
V: TRBV20-1; CDR3: SARAGGNETQY
V: TRBV5-1; CDR3: ASSLRTNYEQY
V: TRBV3-1; CDR3: ASSLDRSSYNSPLH
V: TRBV28; CDR3: ASSLGGSYTYEQY
V: TRBV5-1; CDR3: ASGWASNEQF
V: TRBV9; CDR3: ASSVVYRQGSYNEQF
V: TRBV20-1; CDR3: SARRRTDQETQY
V: TRBV2; CDR3: ASSEVWDEQY
V: TRBV21-1; CDR3: ASSKLTSSLRETQY
V: TRBV3-1; CDR3: VSSQGAGTSQPQH
V: TRBV12-3/TRBV12-4; CDR3: ASSLVAPDRLGLSAKNIQY
V: TRBV9; CDR3: ASSATSGGPSTDTQY
V: TRBV13; CDR3: ASSPLAGVPGANVLT
V: TRBV12-3/TRBV12-4; CDR3: ASGVSSYNEQF
V: TRBV5-1; CDR3: ASSLVGDSEAF
V: TRBV20-1; CDR3: SARVGTAYNEQF
V: TRBV11-2; CDR3: ASSSVEQF